The rows below give T cell receptor beta chains drawn from one sample of a study of blood T cell repertoires in COVID-19. The data were produced by immunoSEQ multiplex PCR, yet TCRdb's version contains in-frame clones alone and is incomplete. This table has nearly 80,000 clones, roughly 80% appearing once. Sequencing was done on a sample of peripheral blood. These receptors were taken from a woman in her sixties or seventies with acute or convalescent COVID-19. Both conserved end residues are part of each CDR3. D genes are given only for firm matches. Not all rows give a size; the values are once, few, many and, for expanded clones, a class.

V gene,J gene,D gene,clone size,CDR3 protein,CDR3 DNA
TRBV5-4,TRBJ2-3,TRBD2,once,CASSLTSGTDTQYF,TGTGCCAGCAGCTTGACTAGCGGGACAGATACGCAGTATTTT
TRBV10-3,TRBJ2-3,TRBD2,-,CAISGLAGSSTDTQYF,TGTGCCATCAGCGGACTAGCGGGCTCTAGCACAGATACGCAGTATTTT
TRBV5-1,TRBJ2-1,TRBD2,-,CASSTSGSSYNEQFF,TGCGCCAGCAGCACTAGCGGGAGCTCCTACAATGAGCAGTTCTTC
TRBV2,TRBJ1-2,-,few,CASRYSGYTF,TGTGCCAGCCGGTACAGCGGCTACACCTTC
TRBV5-1,TRBJ2-7,TRBD2,-,CASSREGSYEQYF,TGCGCCAGCAGCCGGGAGGGTTCCTACGAGCAGTACTTC
TRBV3-1/TRBV3-2,TRBJ1-6,-,-,CASSLVKLRDSPLHF,TGTGCCAGCAGCCTAGTTAAACTGCGGGATTCACCCCTCCACTTT
TRBV15,TRBJ2-7,TRBD1,few,CATSPDRGISYEQYF,TGTGCCACCAGCCCCGACAGGGGGATTTCCTACGAGCAGTACTTC
TRBV5-4,TRBJ1-4,-,-,CASSYTGEGTEKLFF,TGTGCCAGCAGCTACACGGGGGAAGGGACTGAAAAACTGTTTTTT
TRBV29-1,TRBJ2-7,-,-,CSVELGSDYEQYF,TGCAGCGTTGAATTGGGCTCCGACTACGAGCAGTACTTC
TRBV5-5,TRBJ1-5,-,-,CASSLGLRGGNQPQHF,TGTGCCAGCAGCTTGGGCCTTAGGGGTGGCAATCAGCCCCAGCATTTT
TRBV7-8,TRBJ2-7,-,-,CASSLDRGGLYEQYF,TGTGCCAGCAGCTTAGACCGGGGAGGTTTGTACGAGCAGTACTTC
TRBV12-3/TRBV12-4,TRBJ2-3,TRBD2,-,CASSLNREGEYF,TGTGCCAGCAGTTTAAATAGGGAGGGAGAGTATTTT
TRBV9,TRBJ2-1,-,-,CASSVAGTGDEQFF,TGTGCCAGCAGCGTAGCGGGAACCGGCGATGAGCAGTTCTTC
TRBV2,TRBJ2-2,-,-,CASSEYRASGELFF,TGTGCCAGCAGTGAATACAGGGCCTCCGGGGAGCTGTTTTTT
TRBV15,TRBJ1-1,TRBD1,-,CATSRAEGGQSDTEAFF,TGTGCCACCAGCAGAGCTGAAGGGGGACAGTCTGACACTGAAGCTTTCTTT
TRBV4-2,TRBJ1-5,TRBD1,-,CASSQAGQGYSNQPQHF,TGTGCCAGCAGCCAGGCGGGACAGGGGTATAGCAATCAGCCCCAGCATTTT
TRBV6-4,TRBJ2-1,TRBD2,-,CASSSQAGASNEQFF,TGTGCCAGCAGTTCTCAAGCGGGAGCTAGTAATGAGCAGTTCTTC
TRBV6-6,TRBJ1-5,-,-,CASSTNSNQPQHF,TGTGCCAGCAGTACTAATAGCAATCAGCCCCAGCATTTT
TRBV19,TRBJ1-4,TRBD1,-,CASSTGQGIGKLFF,TGTGCCAGTAGTACGGGACAGGGAATCGGAAAACTGTTTTTT
TRBV9,TRBJ2-3,-,-,CASSVGGSGRSTDTQYF,TGTGCCAGCAGCGTAGGAGGGAGCGGAAGAAGCACAGATACGCAGTATTTT
TRBV5-4,TRBJ2-1,TRBD1,-,CASSWAGGEDEQFF,TGTGCCAGCAGCTGGGCAGGGGGCGAGGATGAGCAGTTCTTC
TRBV4-1,TRBJ2-7,-,-,CASSPTNRDLNEQYF,TGCGCCAGCAGCCCCACGAACAGGGATTTAAACGAGCAGTACTTC
TRBV6-6,TRBJ2-3,-,-,CASTPEGPTQYF,TGTGCCAGCACCCCGGAGGGCCCTACGCAGTATTTT
TRBV6-5,TRBJ2-5,-,-,CASNSPGHPQETQYF,TGTGCCAGCAACTCACCGGGACACCCCCAAGAGACCCAGTACTTC
TRBV6-1,TRBJ1-2,TRBD1,-,CASSEEGGRYYGYTF,TGTGCCAGCAGTGAAGAAGGGGGCAGATACTATGGCTACACCTTC
TRBV5-5,TRBJ1-1,TRBD1,-,CASSSSGTVFSIIF,TGTGCCAGCAGCTCGTCCGGGACAGTTTTCTCGATTATCTTT
TRBV5-1,TRBJ2-6,TRBD1,-,CASSLRGQIYSGANVLTF,TGCGCCAGCAGCTTGAGGGGACAGATTTACTCTGGGGCCAACGTCCTGACTTTC
TRBV29-1,TRBJ2-1,TRBD2,-,CSVRGGIGYNEQFF,TGCAGCGTCCGGGGGGGGATCGGCTACAATGAGCAGTTCTTC
TRBV19,TRBJ1-5,TRBD1,-,CASSIDATGTAVQPQHF,TGTGCCAGTAGTATAGATGCGACAGGGACGGCAGTTCAGCCCCAGCATTTT
TRBV10-2,TRBJ1-5,TRBD1,-,CATTGTGSDQPQHF,TGCGCCACTACCGGGACAGGGAGTGATCAGCCCCAGCATTTT
TRBV5-1,TRBJ2-7,-,-,CASSLEEIALGYEQYF,TGCGCCAGCAGCTTGGAGGAGATAGCCCTAGGCTACGAGCAGTACTTC
TRBV27,TRBJ2-7,TRBD1,-,CASSESTGDYEQYF,TGTGCCAGCAGTGAATCGACAGGGGACTACGAGCAGTACTTC
TRBV12-3/TRBV12-4,TRBJ2-2,-,-,CASSSRTTGELFF,TGTGCCAGCAGCAGCCGGACAACCGGGGAGCTGTTTTTT
TRBV28,TRBJ1-5,-,-,CASSLQGGVTQPQHF,TGTGCCAGCAGTTTACAAGGGGGGGTTACTCAGCCCCAGCATTTT
TRBV9,TRBJ1-2,-,once,CASSVAVGSGGYTF,TGTGCCAGCAGCGTAGCTGTAGGGAGCGGTGGCTACACCTTC
TRBV11-3,TRBJ2-7,-,-,CASSLVGDNHYEQYF,TGTGCCAGCAGCTTAGTGGGGGACAACCACTACGAGCAGTACTTC
TRBV19,TRBJ2-1,TRBD2,-,CATATGLADNEQFF,TGTGCCACCGCTACAGGACTAGCGGACAATGAGCAGTTCTTC
TRBV2,TRBJ2-7,TRBD2,-,CASSERLSAGGYEQYF,TGTGCCAGCAGTGAGCGGCTTTCTGCGGGAGGGTACGAGCAGTACTTC